The T cell receptor beta chain under discussion was sequenced for a study of PD-1 blockade in classical Hodgkin lymphoma. Relapse after autologous stem cell transplantation occurred in every patient, and brentuximab vedotin exposure varied. Points on this clone: Its antigen is unidentified.

Overall study results and limits: Newly diagnosed and completely responding patients shared comparable baseline diversity. According to reports, newly diagnosed patients had lower baseline TCR diversity than healthy donors, and relapsed/refractory patients had lower baseline TCR diversity still.

This table comes from immunoSEQ multiplex PCR, and its TCRdb copy is limited to in-frame clones, with some not included. This table holds some 13,000 clones, around 87% found once. Trimming left V 1 base short and J 7 bases short, with 11 bases between. Per the germline V gene, CDR1 is SGHAT and CDR2 is FQNNGV. This CDR3 has 14 amino acids. The clonotype originates from a human donor with classical Hodgkin lymphoma. The sample in question was peripheral blood mononuclear cells (PBMCs), obtained at baseline. J is TRBJ2-1 and V is TRBV11-2, with a weak D call TRBD1 (6 bases). The CDR3 protein is CASSLANRENEQFF. CDR3 DNA sequence: TGTGCCAGCAGCTTAGCAAACAGGGAGAATGAGCAGTTCTTC.